The entry that follows covers one T cell receptor (beta chain) sequence. The data were taken from a study of T cell responses to AZD1222 COVID-19 vaccine. The germline V gene encodes CDR1 SGDLS and CDR2 YYNGEE. V was pared by 3 bases and J by 1 base, with 13 bases of the junction left unmatched. The CDR3 consists of 19 residues. The repertoire was sequenced with immunoSEQ multiplex PCR; TCRdb's copy has only in-frame clones and lacks some. The sample has 120,000 or so clones, 75% to 95% seen once. This TCR was sampled from an adult who received the MenACWY meningococcal vaccine as a control. The sequencing used peripheral blood, collected 28 days after the second dose of the MenACWY control vaccine. The chain couples TRBV9 to TRBJ2-2; 9 bases are shared with TRBD2. The CDR3 sequence is CASSEFEAGGLKNTGELFF. CDR3 DNA sequence: TGTGCCAGCAGCGAGTTCGAAGCGGGGGGCCTAAAGAACACCGGGGAGCTGTTTTTT.